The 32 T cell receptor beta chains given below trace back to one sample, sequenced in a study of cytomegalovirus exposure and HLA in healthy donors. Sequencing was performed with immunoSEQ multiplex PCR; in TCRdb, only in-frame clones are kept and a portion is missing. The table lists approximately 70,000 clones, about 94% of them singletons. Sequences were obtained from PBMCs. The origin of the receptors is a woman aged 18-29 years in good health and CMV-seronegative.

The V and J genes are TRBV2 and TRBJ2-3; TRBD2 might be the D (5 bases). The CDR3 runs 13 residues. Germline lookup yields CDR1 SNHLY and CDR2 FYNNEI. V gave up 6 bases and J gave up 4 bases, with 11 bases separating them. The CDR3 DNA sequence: TGTGCCAGCAGCGGGGTAGACTCAGATACGCAGTATTTT. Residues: CASSGVDSDTQYF.

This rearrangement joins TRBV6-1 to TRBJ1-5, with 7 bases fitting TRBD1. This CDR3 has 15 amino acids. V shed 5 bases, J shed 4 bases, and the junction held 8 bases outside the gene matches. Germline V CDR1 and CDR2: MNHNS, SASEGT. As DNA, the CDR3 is TGTGCCAGCAGTCATGACAGGGTGGGGAATCAGCCCCAGCATTTT. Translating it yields CASSHDRVGNQPQHF.

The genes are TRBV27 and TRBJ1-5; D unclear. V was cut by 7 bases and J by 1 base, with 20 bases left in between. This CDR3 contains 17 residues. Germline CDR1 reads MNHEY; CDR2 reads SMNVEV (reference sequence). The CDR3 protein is CASKESGGWLSNQPQHF. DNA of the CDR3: TGTGCCAGCAAGGAATCGGGAGGATGGTTGAGCAATCAGCCCCAGCATTTT.

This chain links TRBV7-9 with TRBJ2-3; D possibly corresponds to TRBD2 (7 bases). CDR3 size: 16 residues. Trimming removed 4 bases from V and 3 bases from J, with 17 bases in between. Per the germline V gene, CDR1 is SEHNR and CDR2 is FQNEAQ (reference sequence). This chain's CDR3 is CASSSRGGGRTDTQYF. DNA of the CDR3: TGTGCCAGCAGCTCCAGGGGAGGGGGGCGGACAGATACGCAGTATTTT.

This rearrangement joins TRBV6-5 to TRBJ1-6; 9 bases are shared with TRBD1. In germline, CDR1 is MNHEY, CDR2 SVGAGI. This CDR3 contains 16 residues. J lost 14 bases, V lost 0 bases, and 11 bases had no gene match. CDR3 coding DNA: TGTGCCAGCAGTTACTCGGGCGGGGACAGGGTTGCGGCCCTCCACTTT. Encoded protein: CASSYSGGDRVAALHF.

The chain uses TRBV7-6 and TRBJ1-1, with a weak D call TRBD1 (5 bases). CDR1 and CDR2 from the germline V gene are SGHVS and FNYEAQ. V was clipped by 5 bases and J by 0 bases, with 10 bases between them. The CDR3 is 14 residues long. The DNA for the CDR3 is TGTGCCAGCAGCCCGGGACTCCTGAACACTGAAGCTTTCTTT. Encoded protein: CASSPGLLNTEAFF.

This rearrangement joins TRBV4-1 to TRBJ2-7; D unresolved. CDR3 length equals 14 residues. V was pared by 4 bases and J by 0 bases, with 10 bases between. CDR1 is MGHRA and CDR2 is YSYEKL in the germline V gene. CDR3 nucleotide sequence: TGCGCCAGCAGCCCGGAGTACGGCTCCTACGAGCAGTACTTC. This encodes CASSPEYGSYEQYF.

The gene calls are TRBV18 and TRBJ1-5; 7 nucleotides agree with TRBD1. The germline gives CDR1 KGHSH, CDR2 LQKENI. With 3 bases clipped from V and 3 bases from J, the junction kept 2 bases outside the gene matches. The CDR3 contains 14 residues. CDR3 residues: CASSPGQINQPQHF. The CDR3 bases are TGTGCCAGCTCACCGGGACAGATCAATCAGCCCCAGCATTTT. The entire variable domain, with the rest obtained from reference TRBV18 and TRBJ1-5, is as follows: NAGVMQNPRHLVRRRGQEARLRCSPMKGHSHVYWYRQLPEEGLKFMVYLQKENIIDESGMPKERFSAEFPKEGPSILRIQQVVRGDSAAYFCASSPGQINQPQHFGDGTRLSIL.

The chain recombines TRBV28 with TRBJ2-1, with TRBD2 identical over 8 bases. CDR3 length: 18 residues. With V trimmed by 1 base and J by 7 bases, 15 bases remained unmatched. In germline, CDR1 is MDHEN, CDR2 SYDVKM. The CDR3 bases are TGTGCCAGCAGTTTATACGCATGGGTGCGGGAGGTGGAGAATGAGCAGTTCTTC. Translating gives CASSLYAWVREVENEQFF.

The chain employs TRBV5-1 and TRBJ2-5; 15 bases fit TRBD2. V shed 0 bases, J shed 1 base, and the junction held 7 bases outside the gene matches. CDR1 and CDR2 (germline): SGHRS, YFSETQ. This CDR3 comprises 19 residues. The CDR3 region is CASSLEGLAGGGFQETQYF. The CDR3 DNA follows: TGCGCCAGCAGCTTGGAGGGACTAGCGGGGGGAGGATTCCAAGAGACCCAGTACTTC.

The CDR3 sequence is CASRKDRGGVETQYF. The DNA of the CDR3 is TGTGCCAGCAGAAAGGACAGGGGGGGGGTCGAGACCCAGTACTTC. The genes are TRBV6-5 and TRBJ2-5, with TRBD1 matching 10 bases. Germline trimming cut 6 bases from V and 5 bases from J; bases unmatched to any gene: 9. CDR1 is MNHEY and CDR2 is SVGAGI in the germline V gene. CDR3 size: 15 residues.

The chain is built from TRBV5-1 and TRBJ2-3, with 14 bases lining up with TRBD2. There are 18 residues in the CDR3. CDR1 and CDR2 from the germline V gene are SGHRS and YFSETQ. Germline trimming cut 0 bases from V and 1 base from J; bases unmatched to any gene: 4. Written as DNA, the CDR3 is TGCGCCAGCAGCTTGGGGACTAGCGGGAGGTTCCGCACAGATACGCAGTATTTT. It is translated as CASSLGTSGRFRTDTQYF.

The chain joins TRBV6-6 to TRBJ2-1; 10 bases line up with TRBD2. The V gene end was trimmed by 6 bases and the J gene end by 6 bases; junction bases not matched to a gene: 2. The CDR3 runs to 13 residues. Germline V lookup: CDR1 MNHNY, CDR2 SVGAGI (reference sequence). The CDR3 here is CASRSSGGNEQFF. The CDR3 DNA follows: TGTGCCAGCAGGTCTAGCGGGGGCAATGAGCAGTTCTTC.

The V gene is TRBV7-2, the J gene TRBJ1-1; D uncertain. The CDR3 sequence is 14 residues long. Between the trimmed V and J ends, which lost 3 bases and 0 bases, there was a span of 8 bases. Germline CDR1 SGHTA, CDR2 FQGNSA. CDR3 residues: CASSFSRMNTEAFF. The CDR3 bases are TGTGCCAGCAGCTTCTCCAGGATGAACACTGAAGCTTTCTTT.

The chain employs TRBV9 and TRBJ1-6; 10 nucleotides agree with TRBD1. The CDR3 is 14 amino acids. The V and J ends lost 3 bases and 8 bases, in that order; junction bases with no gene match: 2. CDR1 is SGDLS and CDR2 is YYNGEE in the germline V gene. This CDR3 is CASSGQGAHSPLHF. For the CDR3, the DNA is TGTGCCAGCAGCGGACAGGGGGCGCATTCACCCCTCCACTTT.

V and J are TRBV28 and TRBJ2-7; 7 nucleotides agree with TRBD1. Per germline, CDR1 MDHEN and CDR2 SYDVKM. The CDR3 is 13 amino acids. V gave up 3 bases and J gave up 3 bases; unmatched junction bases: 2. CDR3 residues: CASSFRQGYEQYF. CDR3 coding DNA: TGTGCCAGCAGTTTTAGACAGGGCTACGAGCAGTACTTC.

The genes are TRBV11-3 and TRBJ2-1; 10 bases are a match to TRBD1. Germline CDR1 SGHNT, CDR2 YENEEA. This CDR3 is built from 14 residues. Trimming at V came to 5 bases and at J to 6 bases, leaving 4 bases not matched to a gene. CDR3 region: CASSARTGGNEQFF. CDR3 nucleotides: TGTGCCAGCAGCGCCAGGACAGGGGGCAATGAGCAGTTCTTC.

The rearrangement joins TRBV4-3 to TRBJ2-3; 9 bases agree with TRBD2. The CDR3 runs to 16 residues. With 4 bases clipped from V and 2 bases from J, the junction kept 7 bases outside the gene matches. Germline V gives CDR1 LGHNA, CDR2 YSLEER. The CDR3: CASSLGSGGTTDTQYF. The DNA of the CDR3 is TGCGCCAGCAGCCTCGGTAGCGGGGGAACCACAGATACGCAGTATTTT.

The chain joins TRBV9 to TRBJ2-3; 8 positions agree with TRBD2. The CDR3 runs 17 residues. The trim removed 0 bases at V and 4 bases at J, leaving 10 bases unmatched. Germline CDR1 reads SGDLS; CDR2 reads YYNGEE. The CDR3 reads CASSVASGREASDTQYF. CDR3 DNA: TGTGCCAGCAGCGTAGCTTCGGGGCGGGAGGCCTCAGATACGCAGTATTTT.

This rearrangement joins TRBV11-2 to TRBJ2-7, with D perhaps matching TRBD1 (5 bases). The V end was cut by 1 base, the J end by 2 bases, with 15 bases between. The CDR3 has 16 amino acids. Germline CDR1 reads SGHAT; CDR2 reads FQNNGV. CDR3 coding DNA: TGTGCCAGCAGCTTAGTAGGGGCCAGCCTCACCTACGAGCAGTACTTC. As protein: CASSLVGASLTYEQYF.

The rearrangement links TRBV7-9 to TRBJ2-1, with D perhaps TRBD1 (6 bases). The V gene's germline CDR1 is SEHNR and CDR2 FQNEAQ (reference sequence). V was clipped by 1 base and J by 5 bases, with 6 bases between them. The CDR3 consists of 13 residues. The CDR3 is CASSLGTDNEQFF. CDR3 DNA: TGTGCCAGCAGCTTAGGGACAGACAATGAGCAGTTCTTC.

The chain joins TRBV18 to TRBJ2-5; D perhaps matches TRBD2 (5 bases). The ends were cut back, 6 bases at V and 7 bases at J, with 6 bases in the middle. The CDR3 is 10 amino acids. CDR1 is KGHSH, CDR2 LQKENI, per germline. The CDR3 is CASSAGTQYF. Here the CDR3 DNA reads TGTGCCAGCTCCGCGGGGACCCAGTACTTC.

The CDR3 spells CASSYSGGSYNEQFF. The CDR3 DNA follows: TGTGCCAGCAGTTACTCAGGGGGCTCCTACAATGAGCAGTTCTTC. The chain is built from TRBV6-5 and TRBJ2-1; D may be TRBD1 (6 bases). CDR3 size: 15 residues. V shed 0 bases and J shed 0 bases, with 6 bases lying between them. Germline V gene sequence: CDR1 MNHEY, CDR2 SVGAGI.

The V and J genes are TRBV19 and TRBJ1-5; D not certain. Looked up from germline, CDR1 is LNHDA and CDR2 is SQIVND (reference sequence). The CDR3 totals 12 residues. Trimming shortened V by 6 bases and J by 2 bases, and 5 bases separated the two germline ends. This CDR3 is CASSQGNQPQHF. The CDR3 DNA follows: TGTGCCAGTAGCCAGGGCAATCAGCCCCAGCATTTT.

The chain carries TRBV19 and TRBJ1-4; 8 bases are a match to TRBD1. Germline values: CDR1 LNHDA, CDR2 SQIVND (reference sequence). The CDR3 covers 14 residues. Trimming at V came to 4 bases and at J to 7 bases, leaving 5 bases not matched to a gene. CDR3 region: CASSNPGQAEKLFF. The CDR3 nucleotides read TGTGCCAGTAGTAATCCGGGACAGGCTGAAAAACTGTTTTTT.

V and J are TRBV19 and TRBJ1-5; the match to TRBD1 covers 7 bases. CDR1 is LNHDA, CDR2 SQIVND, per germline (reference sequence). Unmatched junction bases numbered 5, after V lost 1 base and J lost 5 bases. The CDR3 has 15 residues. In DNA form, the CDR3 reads TGTGCCAGTAGTATAGGCAGGGGGTTTGATCAGCCCCAGCATTTT. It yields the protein CASSIGRGFDQPQHF.

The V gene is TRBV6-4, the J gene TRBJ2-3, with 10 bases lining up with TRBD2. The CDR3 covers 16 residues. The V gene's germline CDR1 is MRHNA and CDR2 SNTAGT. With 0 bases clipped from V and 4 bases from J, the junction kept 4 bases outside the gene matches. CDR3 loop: CASSDSIAGGPDTQYF. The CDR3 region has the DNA TGTGCCAGCAGTGACTCGATAGCGGGGGGACCAGATACGCAGTATTTT.

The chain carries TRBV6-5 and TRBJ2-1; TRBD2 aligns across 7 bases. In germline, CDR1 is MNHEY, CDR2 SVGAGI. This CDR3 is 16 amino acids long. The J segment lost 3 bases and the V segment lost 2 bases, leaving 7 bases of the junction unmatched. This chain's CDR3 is CASSYHIAGLYNEQFF. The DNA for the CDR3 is TGTGCCAGCAGTTACCATATAGCGGGTCTCTACAATGAGCAGTTCTTC.

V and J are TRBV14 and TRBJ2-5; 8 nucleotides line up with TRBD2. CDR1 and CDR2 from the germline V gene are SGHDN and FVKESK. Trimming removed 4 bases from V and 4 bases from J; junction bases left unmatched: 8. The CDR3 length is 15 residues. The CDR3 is CASSPLGLAGETQYF. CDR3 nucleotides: TGTGCCAGCAGCCCTCTCGGCCTAGCGGGAGAGACCCAGTACTTC.

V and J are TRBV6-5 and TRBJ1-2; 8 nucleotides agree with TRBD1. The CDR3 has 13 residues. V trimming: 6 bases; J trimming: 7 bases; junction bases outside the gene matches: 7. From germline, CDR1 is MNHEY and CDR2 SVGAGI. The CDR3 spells CASSLDRVVGYTF. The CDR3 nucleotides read TGTGCCAGCAGCTTGGACAGGGTCGTTGGCTACACCTTC.

As DNA, the CDR3 is TGTGCCAGCAGCAAAAGGACTAGCGGGGACACAGATACGCAGTATTTT. It translates to CASSKRTSGDTDTQYF. The V call is TRBV7-9, the J call TRBJ2-3; TRBD2 agrees at 12 bases. The CDR3 totals 16 residues. Germline-derived CDR1 and CDR2 are SEHNR and FQNEAQ (reference sequence). J gave up 2 bases and V 5 bases, and 5 bases lay outside the gene matches.

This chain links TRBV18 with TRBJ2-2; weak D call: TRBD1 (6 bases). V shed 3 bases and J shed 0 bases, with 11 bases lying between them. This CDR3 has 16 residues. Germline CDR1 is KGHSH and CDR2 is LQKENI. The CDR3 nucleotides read TGTGCCAGCTCACCCTGGGACATATCGAACACCGGGGAGCTGTTTTTT. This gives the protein CASSPWDISNTGELFF. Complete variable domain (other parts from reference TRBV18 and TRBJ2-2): NAGVMQNPRHLVRRRGQEARLRCSPMKGHSHVYWYRQLPEEGLKFMVYLQKENIIDESGMPKERFSAEFPKEGPSILRIQQVVRGDSAAYFCASSPWDISNTGELFFGEGSRLTVL.